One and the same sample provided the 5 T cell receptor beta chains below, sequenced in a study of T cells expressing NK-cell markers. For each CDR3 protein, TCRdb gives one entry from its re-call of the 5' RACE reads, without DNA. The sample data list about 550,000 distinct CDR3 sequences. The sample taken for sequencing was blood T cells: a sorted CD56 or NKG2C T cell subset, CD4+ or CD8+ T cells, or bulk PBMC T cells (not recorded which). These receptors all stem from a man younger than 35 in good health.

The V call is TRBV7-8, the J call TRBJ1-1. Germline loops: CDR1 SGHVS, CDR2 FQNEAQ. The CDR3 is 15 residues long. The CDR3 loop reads CASSQDRSMNTEAFF. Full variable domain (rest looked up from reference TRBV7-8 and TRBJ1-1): GAGVSQSPRYKVAKRGQDVALRCDPISGHVSLFWYQQALGQGPEFLTYFQNEAQLDKSGLPSDRFFAERPEGSVSTLKIQRTQQEDSAVYLCASSQDRSMNTEAFFGQGTRLTVV.

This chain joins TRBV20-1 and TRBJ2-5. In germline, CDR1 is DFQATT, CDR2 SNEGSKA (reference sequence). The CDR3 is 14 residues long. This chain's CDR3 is CSARGWEWEETQYF.

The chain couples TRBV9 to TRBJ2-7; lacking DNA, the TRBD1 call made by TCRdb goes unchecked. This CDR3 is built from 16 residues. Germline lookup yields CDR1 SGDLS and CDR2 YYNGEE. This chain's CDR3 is CASSVGGHLYSYEQYF.

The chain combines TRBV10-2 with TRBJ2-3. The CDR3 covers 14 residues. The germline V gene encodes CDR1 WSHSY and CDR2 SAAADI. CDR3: CASSERLAPDTQYF.

The CDR3 sequence is CSARDLGGLAGDSYNEQFF. The V and J genes are TRBV20-1 and TRBJ2-1; TCRdb's D call, TRBD2, is unchecked because there is no DNA. This CDR3 region has 19 residues. Germline CDR1 reads DFQATT; CDR2 reads SNEGSKA (reference sequence).